This is a list of T cell receptor beta chains from one sample in a study of T cell responses to AZD1222 COVID-19 vaccine. This table comes from immunoSEQ multiplex PCR, and its TCRdb copy is limited to in-frame clones, with some not included. This table holds fewer than 130,000 clones, 70% to 90% found once. The sequenced sample was peripheral blood, obtained on day 0 of AZD1222 vaccination. These receptors all come from an adult in good health. The CDR3 runs from the conserved cysteine through the conserved F or W. Each record gives: CDR3 protein, CDR3 DNA, J gene, V gene, clone size, D gene. A D gene is named only where the DNA matches it firmly. Not every row has a clone size; where given, it reads once, few, many or a size class.

cdr3_aa: CATGSLMASGANVLTF; cdr3_nt: TGTGCCACCGGGTCCTTAATGGCCTCTGGGGCCAACGTCCTGACTTTC; j_call: TRBJ2-6; v_call: TRBV24-1; clone_size: NA; d_call: NA
cdr3_aa: CASRTAGTGAYEQYF; cdr3_nt: TGTGCCAGCAGAACCGCCGGGACAGGAGCCTACGAGCAGTACTTC; j_call: TRBJ2-7; v_call: TRBV28; clone_size: NA; d_call: TRBD1
cdr3_aa: CASSVHKGGGTEAFF; cdr3_nt: TGTGCCAGTAGTGTTCACAAAGGAGGGGGGACTGAAGCTTTCTTT; j_call: TRBJ1-1; v_call: TRBV19; clone_size: NA; d_call: NA
cdr3_aa: CASSQAGGQDQPQHF; cdr3_nt: TGTGCCAGCAGCCAAGCGGGGGGCCAGGATCAGCCCCAGCATTTT; j_call: TRBJ1-5; v_call: TRBV4-2; clone_size: NA; d_call: NA
cdr3_aa: CASSLDIYSNQPQHF; cdr3_nt: TGTGCCAGCAGCCTCGACATATATAGCAATCAGCCCCAGCATTTT; j_call: TRBJ1-5; v_call: TRBV6-6; clone_size: many; d_call: NA
cdr3_aa: CSVESGLAGNILNEQYF; cdr3_nt: TGCAGCGTTGAATCGGGACTAGCGGGAAATATTCTCAACGAGCAGTACTTC; j_call: TRBJ2-7; v_call: TRBV29-1; clone_size: NA; d_call: TRBD2
cdr3_aa: CASSFDRRLYEQYF; cdr3_nt: TGTGCCAGCAGCTTTGACAGGCGACTCTACGAGCAGTACTTC; j_call: TRBJ2-7; v_call: TRBV7-2; clone_size: NA; d_call: NA
cdr3_aa: CASIRGITNEKLFF; cdr3_nt: TGTGCCAGCATAAGGGGAATAACTAATGAAAAACTGTTTTTT; j_call: TRBJ1-4; v_call: TRBV28; clone_size: NA; d_call: NA
cdr3_aa: CATSRDNGVHRELFF; cdr3_nt: TGTGCCACCAGCAGAGATAACGGGGTTCACCGGGAGCTGTTTTTT; j_call: TRBJ2-2; v_call: TRBV15; clone_size: NA; d_call: NA
cdr3_aa: CATSRDQGQAYEQYF; cdr3_nt: TGTGCCACCAGCAGAGACCAGGGACAAGCCTACGAGCAGTACTTC; j_call: TRBJ2-7; v_call: TRBV15; clone_size: NA; d_call: NA
cdr3_aa: CASSQEKGANEKLFF; cdr3_nt: TGCGCCAGCAGCCAAGAAAAGGGGGCTAATGAAAAACTGTTTTTT; j_call: TRBJ1-4; v_call: TRBV4-1; clone_size: NA; d_call: NA
cdr3_aa: CASAKGGGGNQPQHF; cdr3_nt: TGTGCCAGCGCCAAGGGCGGGGGTGGCAATCAGCCCCAGCATTTT; j_call: TRBJ1-5; v_call: TRBV6-5; clone_size: NA; d_call: NA
cdr3_aa: CASSPDRIYSNQPQHF; cdr3_nt: TGTGCCAGCAGTCCGGACAGGATCTATAGCAATCAGCCCCAGCATTTT; j_call: TRBJ1-5; v_call: TRBV7-6; clone_size: NA; d_call: TRBD1
cdr3_aa: CASSQTDRPEAFF; cdr3_nt: TGTGCCAGCAGCCAGACGGACAGGCCTGAAGCTTTCTTT; j_call: TRBJ1-1; v_call: TRBV25-1; clone_size: NA; d_call: TRBD1